The 21 T cell receptor beta chains in this list originate from one sample, sequenced in a study of blood T cells in healthy people across ages. The authors ran a second PCR of about 7 to 11 cycles using a sample-barcoded 5' primer and a J-beta primer mix. One entry per CDR3 protein, called by TCRdb with MiXCR from the 5' RACE reads. The table shows about 1,600,000 distinct CDR3 sequences, with around 42% occurring only once. Sequencing was performed on blood. These receptors came from a young woman in good health.

This clonotype was detected only a few times. The V gene is TRBV7-3, the J gene TRBJ2-1; D call uncertain. The V and J ends lost 5 bases and 6 bases respectively, with 11 bases between them. This CDR3 contains 13 residues. Germline CDR1 SGHTA, CDR2 FQGTGA. The CDR3 DNA is TGTGCCAGCAGCCACGGGCCGACCAATGAGCAGTTCTTC. Translated: CASSHGPTNEQFF. The full variable domain, completed using reference TRBV7-3 and TRBJ2-1, is GAGVSQTPSNKVTEKGKYVELRCDPISGHTALYWYRQSLGQGPEFLIYFQGTGAADDSGLPNDRFFAVRPEGSVSTLKIQRTERGDSAVYLCASSHGPTNEQFFGPGTRLTVL.

As regards this clonotype: One end of the junction is discordant with germline, which a read error may explain. The chain has TRBV12-5 and TRBJ1-2, with D possibly TRBD1 on 5 matching bases. This CDR3 spans 14 amino acids. CDR1 is LGHNT, CDR2 FRNRAP, per germline. CDR3 nucleotide sequence: TGCGCTAGTGGTATGTCCGGACACCCTTATGGCTACACCTTC. Translating it yields CASGMSGHPYGYTF.

The V call is TRBV7-9, the J call TRBJ2-2; 9 bases align to TRBD1. From germline, CDR1 is SEHNR and CDR2 FQNEAQ (reference sequence). The V gene end was trimmed by 6 bases and the J gene end by 3 bases; junction bases not matched to a gene: 8. The length of the CDR3 is 16 residues. Here the CDR3 reads CASSLPGQGDTGELFF. As DNA, the CDR3 is TGTGCCAGCAGTCTCCCGGGACAGGGAGACACCGGGGAGCTGTTTTTT.

The chain couples TRBV6-5 to TRBJ2-3; no clear D gene. The germline V and J ends were trimmed by 6 bases and 2 bases, with 12 bases remaining between them. This CDR3 has 14 residues. Germline V gene lookup returns CDR1 MNHEY and CDR2 SVGAGI. This CDR3 reads CASSLRYVTDTQYF. The CDR3 DNA is TGTGCCAGCAGCCTACGATATGTCACAGATACGCAGTATTTT.

This clonotype showed up just once. The chain has TRBV5-1 and TRBJ1-2; tentative D call: TRBD1 (6 bases). The CDR3 is 14 amino acids. The V gene's germline CDR1 is SGHRS and CDR2 YFSETQ. V was trimmed by 4 bases and J by 4 bases, leaving 14 bases between them. CDR3 sequence reads: CASSDEGVAYGYTF. The CDR3 DNA follows: TGCGCCAGCAGCGACGAGGGGGTAGCCTATGGCTACACCTTC.

The sample holds a few counts of this clonotype. CDR3 loop: CASSESGSGYGYTF. The CDR3 DNA reads as TGTGCCAGCAGTGAATCGGGTTCCGGCTATGGCTACACCTTC. J is TRBJ1-2 and V is TRBV25-1, with no clear D. Germline CDR1 and CDR2: MGHDK and SYGVNS. The V end was cut by 1 base, the J end by 4 bases, with 10 bases between. CDR3 length equals 14 residues.

The V gene is TRBV21-1, the J gene TRBJ1-2; the table's D gene call, TRBD1, was not cross checked with the DNA. TRBV21-1 is given as a pseudogene. This CDR3 has 14 amino acids. The CDR3, as DNA: TGTGCCAGCAGCAAACCCCCCAGGGGCTATGGCTACACCTTC. It specifies CASSKPPRGYGYTF.

V usage is TRBV6-5 and J usage is TRBJ2-3, with TRBD2 identical over 10 bases. CDR1 is MNHEY, CDR2 SVGAGI, per germline. The CDR3 is 16 residues long. V lost 8 bases to trimming and J lost 1 base; unmatched junction nucleotides: 9. CDR3 nucleotides: TGTGCCAGCCAACCCACGCTAGCGGGAGGCACAGATACGCAGTATTTT. This sequence encodes CASQPTLAGGTDTQYF.

This clonotype was recorded at least ten times. The chain recombines TRBV20-1 with TRBJ2-5; 9 bases fit TRBD2. Losses at the gene ends were 5 bases for V and 4 bases for J; bases not matched to a gene: 5. The germline gives CDR1 DFQATT, CDR2 SNEGSKA (reference sequence). The CDR3 loop spans 13 amino acids. CDR3: CSAGLAGVETQYF. CDR3 in DNA: TGCAGTGCTGGATTAGCGGGAGTAGAGACCCAGTACTTC.

The V call is TRBV5-1, the J call TRBJ2-5; D is uncertain. V was shortened by 4 bases and J by 8 bases, with 24 bases between the two germline ends. The CDR3 consists of 16 residues. Germline assignment: CDR1 SGHRS and CDR2 YFSETQ. CDR3 protein: CASSPLARSAKRTQYF. The CDR3 bases are TGCGCCAGCAGCCCACTTGCCCGCAGCGCCAAGAGAACCCAGTACTTC.

This clonotype was picked up a small number of times. The genes are TRBV7-2 and TRBJ2-1; D possibly corresponds to TRBD2 (6 bases). The V end was cut by 5 bases, the J end by 7 bases, with 12 bases between. This CDR3 has 13 residues. CDR1 SGHTA and CDR2 FQGNSA come from the germline V gene. CDR3 nucleotide sequence: TGTGCCAGCAGCGCGGGGCCGGAAAATGAGCAGTTCTTC. This codes for CASSAGPENEQFF.

Notes on this clonotype: A read error is possible here, since a much larger clone lies one base away. V and J are TRBV20-1 and TRBJ2-5, with 10 bases that match TRBD2. The CDR3 extends over 14 amino acids. Germline V gene sequence: CDR1 DFQATT, CDR2 SNEGSKA (reference sequence). The CDR3 reads CSYPGTSEQETQYF. CDR3 bases: TGCAGCTACCCCGGGACTAGCGAACAAGAGACCCAGTACTTC.

The genes are TRBV20-1 and TRBJ1-2, with D possibly TRBD1 on 6 matching bases. This CDR3 contains 14 residues. The germline gives CDR1 DFQATT, CDR2 SNEGSKA (reference sequence). V dropped 3 bases and J dropped 4 bases, with 15 bases sitting between them. The CDR3 loop reads CSASPGQRLYGYTF. CDR3 coding DNA: TGCAGTGCTAGCCCCGGACAGAGGCTCTATGGCTACACCTTC.

The gene calls are TRBV20-1 and TRBJ2-4, with 7 bases matching TRBD2. The CDR3 is 17 amino acids. From germline, CDR1 is DFQATT and CDR2 SNEGSKA (reference sequence). The J segment lost 7 bases and the V segment lost 3 bases, leaving 18 bases of the junction unmatched. Here the CDR3 reads CSASPLGSGVAINIQYF. The CDR3 nucleotides read TGCAGTGCTAGTCCCCTAGGGAGCGGGGTTGCGATTAACATTCAGTACTTC.

This chain uses TRBV7-8 with TRBJ2-7; D not certain. V gave up 4 bases and J gave up 5 bases, with 9 bases separating them. Germline CDR1 is SGHVS and CDR2 is FQNEAQ. The length of the CDR3 is 12 residues. The CDR3 sequence: CASSSIKNEQYF. The CDR3 nucleotides read TGTGCCAGCAGCTCTATTAAAAACGAGCAGTACTTC.

A few counts support this clonotype. This chain joins TRBV20-1 and TRBJ1-1, with D possibly being TRBD1 (6 bases). The CDR3 covers 15 residues. Looked up from germline, CDR1 is DFQATT and CDR2 is SNEGSKA (reference sequence). Trimming shortened V by 0 bases and J by 5 bases, and 16 bases separated the two germline ends. CDR3 in DNA: TGCAGTGCTAGAGATGGTGGGGGGGCACGAACTGAAGCTTTCTTT. It specifies CSARDGGGARTEAFF.

The rearrangement uses TRBV12-3 or TRBV12-4 and TRBJ2-7; perhaps TRBD2 as D (5 bases). The CDR3 has 14 amino acids. The ends were cut back, 2 bases at V and 3 bases at J, with 11 bases in the middle. The chain's CDR3 is CASSLTRTLYEQYF. For the CDR3, the DNA is TGTGCCAGCAGTTTAACTAGAACTCTCTACGAGCAGTACTTC.

This sequence joins TRBV10-3 and TRBJ2-1; 12 bases agree with TRBD2. Germline assignment: CDR1 ENHRY and CDR2 SYGVKD. The CDR3 extends over 17 amino acids. The trim removed 5 bases at V and 0 bases at J, leaving 5 bases unmatched. The CDR3 protein is CAISQGTSGPSYNEQFF. CDR3 DNA sequence: TGTGCCATCAGTCAAGGGACTAGCGGGCCCTCCTACAATGAGCAGTTCTTC.

The table lists this clonotype with a few counts. The chain employs TRBV7-2 and TRBJ2-7; D might be TRBD2 (6 bases). The CDR3 contains 15 residues. Per the germline V gene, CDR1 is SGHTA and CDR2 is FQGNSA. V lost 8 bases to trimming and J lost 0 bases, with 17 bases between them. CDR3 nucleotide sequence: TGTGCCAGCGCCTTGGTGGGACTGGGCTCCTACGAGCAGTACTTC. Encoded protein: CASALVGLGSYEQYF.

The rearrangement uses TRBV18 and TRBJ2-6, with TRBD1 as a possible D gene (5 bases). V lost 3 bases to trimming and J lost 0 bases, with 15 bases between them. The CDR3 spans 18 residues. Per germline, CDR1 KGHSH and CDR2 LQKENI. CDR3 nucleotide sequence: TGTGCCAGCTCACCTCCCTCGGACGGACACTCTGGGGCCAACGTCCTGACTTTC. This codes for CASSPPSDGHSGANVLTF.

The rearrangement uses TRBV4-1 and TRBJ2-3, with 10 positions matching TRBD2. Germline CDR1 reads MGHRA; CDR2 reads YSYEKL. The CDR3 has 20 residues. J lost 2 bases, V lost 0 bases, and 14 bases had no gene match. Here the CDR3 reads CASSQDQALAGAIHTDTQYF. The CDR3 DNA sequence: TGCGCCAGCAGCCAAGATCAGGCCCTAGCGGGAGCCATACACACAGATACGCAGTATTTT.